The clone carrying this T cell receptor (beta chain) was counted a few times. Its matching antigen is unknown. The source of the sample is a study of vaccination effects on CD4 cells after COVID-19. Produced via immunoSEQ multiplex PCR; TCRdb's table is partial and in-frame only. This sample has about 45,000 clones, with around 70% found just once. V dropped 0 bases and J dropped 0 bases, with 11 bases sitting between them. Germline CDR1 and CDR2: GTSNPN and SVGIG (reference sequence). CDR3 length: 15 amino acids. Following culture for approximately ten days, CD4+ T cells were isolated. The gene calls are TRBV30 and TRBJ1-1; the D is unclear. The starting material was CD4+ T cells from PBMCs cultured without peptide, obtained before COVID-19 vaccination. The sequence came from a human donor who had a prior SARS-CoV-2 infection. The CDR3 DNA is TGTGCCTGGAGTGTACAGCTGACGATGAACACTGAAGCTTTCTTT. Translating it yields CAWSVQLTMNTEAFF.